The text below deals with one T cell receptor (beta chain). Its antigen remains unidentified. This entry comes from a study of shared clonotypes between healthy human individuals. General study results and limits: Few donors restricted represented genetic and exposure-history diversity.

Terminally differentiated effector memory CD45RA+ cells were excluded by CCR7 positive selection of CD45RO-negative cells. The method was immunoSEQ multiplex PCR; TCRdb's version includes in-frame clones alone and lacks a portion of them. The sample lists around 600,000 clones, approximately 95% seen once, with over 0.1% in the top ten. Trimming removed 0 bases from V and 3 bases from J, with 7 bases in between. The CDR3 extends over 13 amino acids. In germline, CDR1 is SGHRS, CDR2 YFSETQ. The sample consisted of naive CD8+ T cells sorted from blood. The V gene is TRBV5-1, the J gene TRBJ2-7; D is unclear. This sequence originates from a woman aged 25 to 45 in good health. The CDR3: CASSLAVDYEQYF. Here the CDR3 DNA reads TGCGCCAGCAGCTTGGCGGTCGACTACGAGCAGTACTTC. Complete variable domain (other parts from reference TRBV5-1 and TRBJ2-7): KAGVTQTPRYLIKTRGQQVTLSCSPISGHRSVSWYQQTPGQGLQFLFEYFSETQRNKGNFPGRFSGRQFSNSRSEMNVSTLELGDSALYLCASSLAVDYEQYFGPGTRLTVT.